This is a list of T cell receptor beta chains from one sample in a study of cytomegalovirus exposure and HLA in healthy donors. Method: immunoSEQ multiplex PCR; TCRdb's copy keeps in-frame clones and lacks some. In all, the sample yields fewer than 150,000 clones. Sequencing input: PBMCs. These receptors originate from a man in his forties or fifties in good health and CMV-seronegative. The CDR3 runs from the conserved cysteine through the conserved F or W. Each record gives: CDR3 DNA, CDR3 protein, J gene, D gene, V gene. A D gene is named only where the DNA matches it firmly.

CDR3nt: TGCGCCAGCAGCTCAGCCGTGACAGTTGGACCGAAACGGCTCGAGCAGTACTTC
CDR3aa: CASSSAVTVGPKRLEQYF
j_gene: TRBJ2-7
d_gene: NA
v_gene: TRBV5-1

CDR3nt: TGTGCCAGCAGCTACGGGACAGGGGGCGGGAATGAGCAGTTCTTC
CDR3aa: CASSYGTGGGNEQFF
j_gene: TRBJ2-1
d_gene: TRBD1
v_gene: TRBV7-2

CDR3nt: TGTGCCAGCGGGGCCCTCTACAATGAGCAGTTCTTC
CDR3aa: CASGALYNEQFF
j_gene: TRBJ2-1
d_gene: NA
v_gene: TRBV9

CDR3nt: TGCGCCAGCAGCCTGGGACAGGGAGTGGGTACGCAGTATTTT
CDR3aa: CASSLGQGVGTQYF
j_gene: TRBJ2-3
d_gene: TRBD1
v_gene: TRBV5-1

CDR3nt: TGTGCCAGCAGCTTTAGCGGGTCCTACAATGAGCAGTTCTTC
CDR3aa: CASSFSGSYNEQFF
j_gene: TRBJ2-1
d_gene: TRBD2
v_gene: TRBV13

CDR3nt: TGCGCCAGCAGCTTGGAACTAGCTGCCGGGGAGCTGTTTTTT
CDR3aa: CASSLELAAGELFF
j_gene: TRBJ2-2
d_gene: NA
v_gene: TRBV5-1

CDR3nt: TGTGCCAGCAACGAAAGAGGGGGATTAAGGGCTTTCTTT
CDR3aa: CASNERGGLRAFF
j_gene: TRBJ1-1
d_gene: NA
v_gene: TRBV5-4

CDR3nt: TGTGCCAGCAGTTACGTTGCGGGAGACAATGAAAAACTGTTTTTT
CDR3aa: CASSYVAGDNEKLFF
j_gene: TRBJ1-4
d_gene: NA
v_gene: TRBV6-6

CDR3nt: TGTGCAAGTCGCTTAGCGACAGTGAGGCAGCCCGGGGAGCTGTTTTTT
CDR3aa: CASRLATVRQPGELFF
j_gene: TRBJ2-2
d_gene: NA
v_gene: TRBV12-2

CDR3nt: TGTGCCAGCAGCACAGGGTATGAGCAGTTCTTC
CDR3aa: CASSTGYEQFF
j_gene: TRBJ2-1
d_gene: NA
v_gene: TRBV28

CDR3nt: TGTGCCAGCAGTTGGAGGACTAGCGACGAGCAGTACTTC
CDR3aa: CASSWRTSDEQYF
j_gene: TRBJ2-7
d_gene: TRBD2
v_gene: TRBV6-6

CDR3nt: TGTGCCAGCAGTTTGGCCGGGACAGATAATGAGCAGTTCTTC
CDR3aa: CASSLAGTDNEQFF
j_gene: TRBJ2-1
d_gene: TRBD1
v_gene: TRBV28

CDR3nt: TGTGCCAGCAGACGACCGGGAGGTACTGAAGCTTTCTTT
CDR3aa: CASRRPGGTEAFF
j_gene: TRBJ1-1
d_gene: NA
v_gene: TRBV6-5

CDR3nt: TGTGCCAGCAGCCGGGGACTAGCGGGGGTTTTACAAGAGACCCAGTACTTC
CDR3aa: CASSRGLAGVLQETQYF
j_gene: TRBJ2-5
d_gene: TRBD2
v_gene: TRBV5-4

CDR3nt: TGTGCCAGCAGTGATCAGATAGCGGGGGGTTCCTACAATGAGCAGTTCTTC
CDR3aa: CASSDQIAGGSYNEQFF
j_gene: TRBJ2-1
d_gene: TRBD2
v_gene: TRBV6-1

CDR3nt: TGTGCCAGCAGTTCGACAGGGGAGCATTCACCCCTCCACTTT
CDR3aa: CASSSTGEHSPLHF
j_gene: TRBJ1-6
d_gene: TRBD1
v_gene: TRBV6-5

CDR3nt: TGTGCCAGCAGTATCCGCACTAGCGGGGGGGCCATAGAACGGTATTTT
CDR3aa: CASSIRTSGGAIERYF
j_gene: TRBJ2-3
d_gene: TRBD2
v_gene: TRBV28

CDR3nt: TGTGCCAGGACCGGGACAGGGGGCTACAATGAGCAGTTCTTC
CDR3aa: CARTGTGGYNEQFF
j_gene: TRBJ2-1
d_gene: TRBD1
v_gene: TRBV2

CDR3nt: TGTGCCAGCAGTTACTCTGCAGGGCGTTACGAGCAGTACTTC
CDR3aa: CASSYSAGRYEQYF
j_gene: TRBJ2-7
d_gene: NA
v_gene: TRBV6-5

CDR3nt: TGTGCCAGCAGCCACTGGACAGGAGCGAACACCGGGGAGCTGTTTTTT
CDR3aa: CASSHWTGANTGELFF
j_gene: TRBJ2-2
d_gene: TRBD1
v_gene: TRBV4-2

CDR3nt: TGTGCCATCCGGGACAGGGATGGGGAGACCCAGTACTTC
CDR3aa: CAIRDRDGETQYF
j_gene: TRBJ2-5
d_gene: TRBD1
v_gene: TRBV10-3

CDR3nt: TGTGCCAGCAGCTTAACCACTCGAGCAACTAATGAAAAACTGTTTTTT
CDR3aa: CASSLTTRATNEKLFF
j_gene: TRBJ1-4
d_gene: NA
v_gene: TRBV11-2

CDR3nt: TGTGCCAGCAGTGACTCGCGGGGGGGGGAGCTGTTTTTT
CDR3aa: CASSDSRGGELFF
j_gene: TRBJ2-2
d_gene: TRBD2
v_gene: TRBV6-4

CDR3nt: TGTGCCAGCAGCTCCAGGGGTGGTGAGCAGTTCTTC
CDR3aa: CASSSRGGEQFF
j_gene: TRBJ2-1
d_gene: NA
v_gene: TRBV7-7

CDR3nt: TGCAGCGGGCGGGACAGAGACTTTCAGTTCTTC
CDR3aa: CSGRDRDFQFF
j_gene: TRBJ2-1
d_gene: NA
v_gene: TRBV29-1

CDR3nt: TGTGCCAGCACTTCAGGGGAGACCCAGTACTTC
CDR3aa: CASTSGETQYF
j_gene: TRBJ2-5
d_gene: NA
v_gene: TRBV28

CDR3nt: TGCGCCAGCAGCTCGACAGGCAACTCCTACAATGAGCAGTTCTTC
CDR3aa: CASSSTGNSYNEQFF
j_gene: TRBJ2-1
d_gene: NA
v_gene: TRBV5-1

CDR3nt: TGCGCCAGCAGCCAATCTAGCGGGGGGGCCTATGAGACCCAGTACTTC
CDR3aa: CASSQSSGGAYETQYF
j_gene: TRBJ2-5
d_gene: TRBD2
v_gene: TRBV4-3